This TCR beta chain originates from a study of blood T cell repertoires in COVID-19. As for the study in general: Researchers got acute and convalescent COVID-19 samples from the United States, Italy and Spain.

This clone was detected once. V was trimmed by 2 bases and J by 3 bases, leaving 18 bases between them. From germline, CDR1 is SQVTM and CDR2 ANQGSEA. The length of the CDR3 is 16 residues. Using immunoSEQ multiplex PCR, the repertoire was profiled, and TCRdb retains in-frame clones only, with some absent. Of 650,000 to 800,000 clones listed, 85% to 90% are singletons. The TCR originated in a woman aged 18-30 years with acute or convalescent COVID-19. This rearrangement joins TRBV29-1 to TRBJ2-3, with a possible D match to TRBD2 (7 bases). The source material was peripheral blood. The CDR3 region is CSVEKTRGGGTDTQYF. DNA for the CDR3: TGCAGCGTTGAAAAGACCCGAGGGGGAGGGACAGATACGCAGTATTTT.